The 16 T cell receptor beta chains given below trace back to one sample, sequenced in a study of T-cell reconstitution after alpha-beta-depleted transplantation in children. Molecular barcoding with unique molecular identifiers was used for the TCRbeta library. Each CDR3 protein is one row after TCRdb ran MiXCR on the PCR reads. The data hold approximately 99,000 distinct CDR3 sequences, with about 6% observed a single time. Sequences were derived from PBMCs, mostly from graft donor cells, sampled 360 days after TCRalphabeta/CD19-depleted stem cell transplant. The receptors were gathered from a male patient aged 2-9 years who had a stem cell transplant for acute lymphoblastic leukemia, so the T cells may come from the graft donor.

The V and J genes are TRBV12-3 or TRBV12-4 and TRBJ1-2; 11 bases map to TRBD1. Germline trimming cut 0 bases from V and 6 bases from J; bases unmatched to any gene: 3. CDR3 length: 15 residues. CDR3 DNA: TGTGCCAGCAGTTTAGCGAGGGGACAGGGGGATGGCTACACCTTC. Translation gives CASSLARGQGDGYTF.

This clonotype was counted a few times. The V and J genes are TRBV27 and TRBJ2-7, with no clear D. The CDR3 loop spans 14 amino acids. The germline gives CDR1 MNHEY, CDR2 SMNVEV (reference sequence). The V end was cut by 4 bases, the J end by 2 bases, with 12 bases between. The CDR3 sequence: CASSYHPKTYEQYF. In DNA, the CDR3 is TGTGCCAGCAGTTACCACCCTAAGACCTACGAGCAGTACTTC.

This clonotype was seen many times. In DNA form, the CDR3 reads TGTGCCAGCAGCCAGACTGCCCATGAGGGCGAGCAGTACTTC. This translates into CASSQTAHEGEQYF. J is TRBJ2-7 and V is TRBV4-2, with a weak D call TRBD2 (5 bases). Between the trimmed V and J ends, which lost 3 bases and 6 bases, there was a span of 15 bases. This CDR3 region has 14 residues. From germline, CDR1 is LGHNA and CDR2 YNFKEQ.

This clonotype was found many times. This chain uses TRBV10-3 with TRBJ1-5; weak D call: TRBD1 (5 bases). The CDR3 is 15 amino acids. Germline V gene sequence: CDR1 ENHRY, CDR2 SYGVKD. Trimming removed 4 bases at V and 3 bases at J, with 13 bases between. CDR3 DNA sequence: TGTGCCATCAGTGCAGAAGGACATGCCAATCAGCCCCAGCATTTT. Amino acids: CAISAEGHANQPQHF.

This clonotype was recorded a few times. The chain is built from TRBV28 and TRBJ1-2; no reliable D call. Germline CDR1 and CDR2: MDHEN and SYDVKM. The ends were cut back, 4 bases at V and 8 bases at J, with 14 bases in the middle. The CDR3 runs 13 residues. CDR3 sequence: CASSWVAQAGYTF. For the CDR3, the DNA is TGTGCCAGCAGTTGGGTCGCCCAGGCGGGCTACACCTTC.

This clonotype was seen many times. The chain carries TRBV14 and TRBJ2-7; 7 nucleotides agree with TRBD1. The V segment lost 1 base and the J segment 5 bases; nucleotides outside the gene matches: 5. The CDR3 has 14 amino acids. CDR1 is SGHDN, CDR2 FVKESK, per germline. CDR3 in amino acids: CASSQAQGFHEQYF. Here the CDR3 DNA reads TGTGCCAGCAGCCAAGCACAGGGGTTCCACGAGCAGTACTTC.

This clonotype came up many times. The CDR3 spells CSARDLTGLASETQYF. The DNA of the CDR3 is TGCAGTGCTAGAGATCTAACAGGACTAGCATCGGAGACCCAGTACTTC. The chain combines TRBV20-1 with TRBJ2-5; 8 bases map to TRBD2. The CDR3 consists of 16 residues. V shed 0 bases and J 5 bases; nucleotides not matched to a gene: 11. CDR1 is DFQATT and CDR2 is SNEGSKA in the germline V gene (reference sequence).

The chain carries TRBV6-1 and TRBJ2-5; 8 bases align to TRBD2. The V and J ends lost 7 bases and 5 bases, in that order; junction bases with no gene match: 9. Germline-derived CDR1 and CDR2 are MNHNS and SASEGT. The CDR3 covers 14 residues. The CDR3 DNA reads TGTGCCAGCAAGGTCCGGGGGGGTTTGGAGACCCAGTACTTC. This sequence encodes CASKVRGGLETQYF.

This clonotype was counted many times. The rearrangement links TRBV27 to TRBJ1-5, with D unresolved. CDR3 length: 13 residues. Trimming removed 6 bases from V and 0 bases from J, with 6 bases in between. CDR1 and CDR2 (germline): MNHEY, SMNVEV (reference sequence). In nucleotides, the CDR3 is TGTGCCAGCAGGGCGACTAGCAATCAGCCCCAGCATTTT. Protein: CASRATSNQPQHF.

Many counts were recorded for this clonotype. The chain is built from TRBV14 and TRBJ2-2; D may be TRBD1 or TRBD2 (5 bases each). The V gene lost 3 bases and the J gene lost 0 bases, with 14 bases spanning the gap. This CDR3 comprises 17 residues. CDR1 and CDR2 (germline): SGHDN, FVKESK. CDR3 bases: TGTGCCAGCAGCCAGAGGGTGGGACCGCCGAACACCGGGGAGCTGTTTTTT. Its translation: CASSQRVGPPNTGELFF.

This clonotype was detected a few times. This chain connects TRBV5-5 to TRBJ2-5; D ambiguous. There are 14 residues in the CDR3. V lost 4 bases to trimming and J lost 4 bases, with 14 bases between them. Per germline, CDR1 SGHKS and CDR2 YYEKEE (reference sequence). CDR3 coding DNA: TGTGCCAGCAGCAACGGACGGATCCCAGAGACCCAGTACTTC. Amino acids: CASSNGRIPETQYF.

This clonotype was seen repeatedly, ten times or more. V is TRBV7-9 and J is TRBJ1-1; the D is unclear. V lost 3 bases, J lost 4 bases, and 9 bases lay in between. Germline V gene data show CDR1 as SEHNR and CDR2 as FQNEAQ (reference sequence). This CDR3 is built from 13 residues. The CDR3 region is CASSFPVSTEAFF. CDR3 nucleotide sequence: TGTGCCAGCAGCTTCCCAGTCAGCACTGAAGCTTTCTTT.

This clonotype was recorded at least ten times. The chain couples TRBV7-9 to TRBJ1-1; unclear D gene. The CDR3 is 15 amino acids. Germline V gene sequence: CDR1 SEHNR, CDR2 FQNEAQ (reference sequence). Trimming stripped 0 bases from V and 1 base from J, with 9 bases between. For the CDR3, the DNA is TGTGCCAGCAGCTTAGCGTGGGCAGGGAACACTGAAGCTTTCTTT. Its translation: CASSLAWAGNTEAFF. Supplemented by reference TRBV7-9 and TRBJ1-1, the full variable domain reads DTGVSQNPRHKITKRGQNVTFRCDPISEHNRLYWYRQTLGQGPEFLTYFQNEAQLEKSRLLSDRFSAERPKGSFSTLEIQRTEQGDSAMYLCASSLAWAGNTEAFFGQGTRLTVV.

Ten or more counts support this clonotype. The chain links TRBV7-3 to TRBJ2-5; D is uncertain. Trimming removed 5 bases from V and 2 bases from J, with 9 bases in between. CDR1 is SGHTA, CDR2 FQGTGA, per germline. The CDR3 has 13 amino acids. The DNA for the CDR3 is TGTGCCAGCAGCCAAGGATTACAAGAGACCCAGTACTTC. This sequence encodes CASSQGLQETQYF.

There are many counts of this clonotype. The chain is built from TRBV29-1 and TRBJ2-2; D unclear. Trimming took off 7 bases at V and 2 bases at J, with 14 bases between the two ends. The germline V gene has CDR1 SQVTM and CDR2 ANQGSEA. This CDR3 region has 14 residues. The CDR3 reads CSATKGSNTGELFF. In DNA form, the CDR3 reads TGCAGCGCTACGAAGGGAAGTAACACCGGGGAGCTGTTTTTT.

This clonotype was seen at least ten times. The rearrangement uses TRBV29-1 and TRBJ1-5; 7 bases match TRBD1. V lost 5 bases to trimming and J lost 0 bases; unmatched junction nucleotides: 13. The CDR3 length is 17 residues. Germline V gives CDR1 SQVTM, CDR2 ANQGSEA. The DNA for the CDR3 is TGCAGCGTTCCCGGACAGGATGAGGGATATAGCAATCAGCCCCAGCATTTT. Amino acid sequence: CSVPGQDEGYSNQPQHF.